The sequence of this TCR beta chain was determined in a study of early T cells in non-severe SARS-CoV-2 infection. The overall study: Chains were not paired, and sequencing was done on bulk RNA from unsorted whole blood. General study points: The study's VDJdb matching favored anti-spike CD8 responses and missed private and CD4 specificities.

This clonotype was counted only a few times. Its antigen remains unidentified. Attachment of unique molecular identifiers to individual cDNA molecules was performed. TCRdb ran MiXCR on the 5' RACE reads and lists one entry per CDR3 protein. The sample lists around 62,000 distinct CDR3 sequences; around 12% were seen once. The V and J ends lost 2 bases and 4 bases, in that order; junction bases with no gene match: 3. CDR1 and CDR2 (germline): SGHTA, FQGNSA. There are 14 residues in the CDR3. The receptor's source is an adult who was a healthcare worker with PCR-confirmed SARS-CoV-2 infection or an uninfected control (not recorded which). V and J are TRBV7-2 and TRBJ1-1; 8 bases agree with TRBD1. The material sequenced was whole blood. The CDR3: CASSLYTGGTEAFF. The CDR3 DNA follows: TGTGCCAGCAGCTTATATACAGGGGGCACTGAAGCTTTCTTT.